This TCR beta chain comes out of a study of T cells in Graves' hyperthyroidism and ophthalmopathy. Findings of the study overall: Before onset, ophthalmopathy was predicted by the model a median about 6.2 months earlier. Clonotypes that were expanded in thyroid above 0.001 mostly appeared in blood too.

This clonotype came up many times. Its specificity is not known. With 5 bases removed from V and 4 bases from J, the gap between germline ends came to 11 bases. The CDR3 contains 13 residues. Looked up from germline, CDR1 is MNHEY and CDR2 is SMNVEV (reference sequence). RNA transcripts yielded amplified TCR beta CDR3 regions. The HTBI primer set drove a first-round RT-PCR of the TCR CDR3. From the multiplex PCR reads, TCRdb called clonotypes with MiXCR, one entry per CDR3 protein. The sample contains about 550,000 distinct CDR3 sequences, around 20% of which appear only once. Participants, patients aged 18 to 65, had newly diagnosed hyperthyroidism with a duration under 2 months. The authors took PBMCs from 10 ml fresh peripheral blood.

V gene TRBV27 combines with J gene TRBJ1-1; the D is unclear. Sequenced: blood. The TCR was taken from a man aged 18 to 29 with Graves' hyperthyroidism. The CDR3 bases are TGTGCCAGCAGTAGAAACACTCGCACTGAAGCTTTCTTT. Its protein is CASSRNTRTEAFF.